The sequence of this T cell receptor (beta chain) was determined in a study of shared clonotypes between healthy human individuals. CDR1 is SGHDT, CDR2 YYEEEE, per germline. Trimming stripped 1 base from V and 4 bases from J, with 3 bases between. This CDR3 spans 12 amino acids. Regarding this clone: Other nucleotide sequences in the sample specify the same CDR3.

Profiling relied on immunoSEQ multiplex PCR, and the TCRdb table lists in-frame clones only, not all of them. The sample lists over a million clones; around 97% were seen once. The source of this sequence is a man in his thirties or forties in good health. The sample consisted of naive CD4+ T cells sorted from blood. Documented subset: CD45RA+ positively selected. This sequence joins TRBV5-6 and TRBJ1-3; D call uncertain. The chain's CDR3 is CASSLSGNTIYF. CDR3 DNA sequence: TGTGCCAGCAGCTTGTCGGGAAACACCATATATTTT.